The sequence of this T cell receptor beta chain was determined in a study of T cells in Graves' hyperthyroidism and ophthalmopathy. Notes on the study in general: Most expanded thyroid clonotypes above 0.001 also appeared in blood. Median prediction lead before ophthalmopathy onset was around 6.9 months with the model.

In this sample, this clonotype turned up many times. Its antigen is still unknown. Amplified TCR beta CDR3 regions derived from RNA transcripts. The TCR CDR3 first-round RT-PCR relied on the HTBI primer set. Each CDR3 protein gets one entry after TCRdb re-called the multiplex PCR reads with MiXCR. There are 600,000 or so distinct CDR3 sequences in the sample; under 60% occur only once, and 6.5% to 9% lies in the top ten. The CDR3 contains 17 residues. Germline V gene data show CDR1 as SGHVS and CDR2 as FNYEAQ. With V trimmed by 5 bases and J by 4 bases, 10 bases remained unmatched. The clonotype originates from a woman between 18 and 29 years old with Graves' hyperthyroidism. V gene TRBV7-6 combines with J gene TRBJ2-6; 8 nucleotides align to TRBD1. Sequencing input: peripheral blood or thyroid tissue (not recorded which). CDR3 region: CASSLPGQGQGANVLTF. For the CDR3, the DNA is TGTGCCAGCAGCCTTCCTGGACAGGGACAGGGGGCCAACGTCCTGACTTTC. Full variable domain (rest looked up from reference TRBV7-6 and TRBJ2-6): GAGVSQSPRYKVTKRGQDVALRCDPISGHVSLYWYRQALGQGPEFLTYFNYEAQQDKSGLPNDRFSAERPEGSISTLTIQRTEQRDSAMYRCASSLPGQGQGANVLTFGAGSRLTVL.